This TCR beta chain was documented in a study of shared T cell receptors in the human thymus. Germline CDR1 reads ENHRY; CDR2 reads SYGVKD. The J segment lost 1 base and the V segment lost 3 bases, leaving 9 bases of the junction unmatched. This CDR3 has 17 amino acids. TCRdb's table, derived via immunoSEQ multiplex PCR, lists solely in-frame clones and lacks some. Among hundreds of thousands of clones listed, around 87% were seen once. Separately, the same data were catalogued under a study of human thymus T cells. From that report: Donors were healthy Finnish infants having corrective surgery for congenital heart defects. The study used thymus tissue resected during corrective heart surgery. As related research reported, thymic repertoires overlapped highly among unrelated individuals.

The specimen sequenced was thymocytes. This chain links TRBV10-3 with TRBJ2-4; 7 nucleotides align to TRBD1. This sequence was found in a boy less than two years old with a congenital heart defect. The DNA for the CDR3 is TGTGCCATCAGTGAATCCGGGACAGATGAGGCCAAAAACATTCAGTACTTC. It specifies CAISESGTDEAKNIQYF.